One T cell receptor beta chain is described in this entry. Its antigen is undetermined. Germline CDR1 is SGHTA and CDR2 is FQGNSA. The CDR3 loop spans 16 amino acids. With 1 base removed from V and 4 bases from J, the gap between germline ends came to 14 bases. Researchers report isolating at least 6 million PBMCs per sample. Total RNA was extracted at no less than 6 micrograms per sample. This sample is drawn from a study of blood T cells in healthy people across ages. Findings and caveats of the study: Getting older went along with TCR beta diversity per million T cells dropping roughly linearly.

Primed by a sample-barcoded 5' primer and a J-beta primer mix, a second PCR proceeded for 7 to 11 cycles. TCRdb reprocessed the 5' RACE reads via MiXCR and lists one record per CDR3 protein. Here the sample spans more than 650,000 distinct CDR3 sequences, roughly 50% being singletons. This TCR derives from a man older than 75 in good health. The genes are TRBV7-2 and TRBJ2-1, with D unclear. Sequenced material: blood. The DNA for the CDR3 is TGTGCCAGCAGCTTAGGCGGAGTAACCGCATACAATGAGCAGTTCTTC. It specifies CASSLGGVTAYNEQFF.